Below are 22 T cell receptor beta chains sequenced from a single sample in a study of tumor-infiltrating lymphocytes in primary liver carcinoma (dated by TCRdb to 2015 to 2018). Blood RNA was extracted from unsorted whole blood with TRIzol reagent; germline DNA came from the DNeasy Blood & Tissue kit. The sample was run on an Illumina HiSeq 2500. A constant-region primer and ProtoScript II reverse transcriptase were used to reverse-transcribe TCRbeta-specific cDNA from roughly 480 ng total RNA. Construction of the TCRbeta libraries relied on three nested rounds of multiplex PCR, following a slightly modified ARM-PCR procedure. Each of the first two PCR rounds ran for about 10 cycles using multiplex TRBV1-TRBV30 forward primers together with a Cbeta reverse primer. Through fastp at Q25 and MiXCR, TCRdb rebuilt clones from the public reads, retaining in-frame beta chains. Each entry is one CDR3 protein sequence, shown with its most common DNA and genes. Within this sample are 330,000 or so distinct CDR3 sequences, with approximately 64% of them counted one time only. The ten biggest clones cover roughly 6% of the sample.

Sequenced: peripheral blood. These receptors were taken from a man aged 40-49 years with primary liver carcinoma and hepatitis B virus infection.

Comment on this clonotype: An end of the junction does not agree with germline; a read error may underlie this. J is TRBJ1-1 and V is TRBV11-2; D ambiguous. Germline CDR1 reads SGHAT; CDR2 reads FQNNGV. CDR3 size: 16 residues. The CDR3 DNA reads as TGTGCCAGCAGCTCAGCGCACGGGAGCGGGAACACTGAAGCTTTGTTT. As protein: CASSSAHGSGNTEALF.

This clonotype was seen at least ten times. This rearrangement joins TRBV29-1 to TRBJ2-1; 12 bases line up with TRBD1. The J segment lost 8 bases and the V segment lost 3 bases, leaving 20 bases of the junction unmatched. In germline, CDR1 is SQVTM, CDR2 ANQGSEA. The CDR3 spans 19 residues. The CDR3 is CSVEEIRDRGRRLVYEQFF. CDR3 nucleotides: TGCAGCGTTGAGGAGATCCGGGACAGGGGGCGTCGGTTGGTCTATGAGCAGTTCTTC.

Comment on this clonotype: This may arise from a read error, as a much more abundant clone is one base away. V gene TRBV6-5 combines with J gene TRBJ1-2; the D is unclear. This CDR3 spans 15 amino acids. CDR1 MNHEY and CDR2 SVGAGI come from the germline V gene. This chain's CDR3 is CASSYSRADGYGYIF. The DNA of the CDR3 is TGTGCCAGCAGTTACTCGAGGGCAGATGGCTATGGCTACATCTTC.

The V call is TRBV28, the J call TRBJ2-7; 10 nucleotides line up with TRBD2. The CDR3 is made up of 15 amino acids. The V segment lost 6 bases and the J segment 4 bases; nucleotides outside the gene matches: 9. The germline CDR1 and CDR2 sequences are MDHEN and SYDVKM. CDR3 nucleotides: TGTGCCAGCAGCCGGTCAGCGGGAGGGACATACGAGCAGTACTTC. Protein product: CASSRSAGGTYEQYF.

The chain links TRBV6-5 to TRBJ2-1; no definite D call. Trimming removed 2 bases at V and 8 bases at J, with 16 bases between. Germline V lookup: CDR1 MNHEY, CDR2 SVGAGI. The CDR3 runs to 15 residues. The chain's CDR3 is CASSYALCVEDEQFF. CDR3 sequence (DNA): TGTGCCAGCAGTTACGCCCTCTGTGTAGAAGATGAGCAGTTCTTC.

With respect to this clonotype: A much more abundant neighbour one base away suggests this may be a read error. The CDR3 DNA reads TGTGCCAGCACTTTACTAGCGTACGAGCAGTACTTC. The encoded protein is CASTLLAYEQYF. This chain links TRBV6-2 or TRBV6-3 with TRBJ2-5, with 7 bases aligning to TRBD2. Near its end, the DNA agrees better with TRBJ2-7, so the J call may be wrong. The CDR3 has 12 residues. From germline, CDR1 is MNHEY and CDR2 SVGEGT.

A note on this clonotype: This likely comes from a read error, as the CDR3 has no conserved phenylalanine or tryptophan at its end. The V and J genes are TRBV29-1 and TRBJ2-7; D gene unclear. This CDR3 is built from 11 residues. Germline CDR1 and CDR2: SQVTM and ANQGSEA. The V and J ends lost 1 base and 10 bases respectively, with 11 bases between them. The CDR3 is CSVEGGADQYI. CDR3 sequence (DNA): TGCAGCGTTGAAGGGGGTGCCGACCAGTACATC.

The chain is built from TRBV11-1 and TRBJ2-1; D may be TRBD2 (6 bases). The length of the CDR3 is 15 residues. CDR1 and CDR2 from the germline V gene are SGHAT and FQDESV (reference sequence). Trimming pared 4 bases from V and 6 bases from J, leaving 16 bases between. CDR3 amino acids: CASSSNGSAFNEQFF. CDR3 in DNA: TGTGCCAGCAGCTCGAACGGGAGTGCCTTCAATGAGCAGTTCTTC.

The chain couples TRBV14 to TRBJ2-7; D unresolved. CDR1 and CDR2 (germline): SGHDN, FVKESK. V dropped 0 bases and J dropped 6 bases, with 12 bases sitting between them. The length of the CDR3 is 14 residues. The CDR3 region is CASSQESGWSEQYF. CDR3 DNA sequence: TGTGCCAGCAGCCAAGAGTCCGGGTGGTCCGAGCAGTACTTC.

The genes are TRBV5-1 and TRBJ2-7, with a possible D match to TRBD2 (5 bases). Germline-derived CDR1 and CDR2 are SGHRS and YFSETQ. V was trimmed by 3 bases and J by 3 bases, leaving 22 bases between them. The length of the CDR3 is 17 residues. The CDR3 here is CASSSYSSSCSYYEQYF. In nucleotides, the CDR3 is TGCGCCAGCAGCTCCTACTCCTCTAGCTGTTCTTACTACGAGCAGTACTTC.

This rearrangement joins TRBV5-6 to TRBJ2-4; 9 nucleotides match TRBD1. The length of the CDR3 is 19 residues. Per germline, CDR1 SGHDT and CDR2 YYEEEE. V lost 4 bases and J lost 6; bases outside the gene matches: 20. The CDR3 spells CASSVRTGAAGLWGNIQYF. In nucleotides, the CDR3 is TGTGCCAGCAGCGTCCGGACAGGGGCAGCCGGATTGTGGGGAAACATTCAGTACTTC.

As concerns this clonotype: A clone one base away is much larger, so this may be a read error. The rearrangement uses TRBV4-2 and TRBJ1-4; no definite D call. V lost 4 bases and J 4 bases, leaving 19 bases between the germline ends. This CDR3 is 17 amino acids long. The germline V gene encodes CDR1 LGHNA and CDR2 YNFKEQ. CDR3 sequence: CASSLKPPEQINEKLFF. Here the CDR3 DNA reads TGTGCCAGCAGCCTTAAACCCCCGGAACAGATTAATGAAAAACTGTTTTTT.

Turning to this clonotype: In this CDR3 the conserved last residue, phenylalanine or tryptophan, is missing, so a read error is likely. CDR3 sequence (DNA): TGTGCCATCAGTGAGTCGCGGTCCGGGGGAGGAGAGACCCAGTACTCC. This gives the protein CAISESRSGGGETQYS. The chain has TRBV10-3 and TRBJ2-5, with D possibly matching TRBD2 (6 bases). Trimming removed 0 bases at V and 4 bases at J, with 15 bases between. The CDR3 contains 16 residues. Germline V CDR1 and CDR2: ENHRY, SYGVKD.

Comments on this clonotype: A much larger clone is a single base away; this may be a read error. The V call is TRBV6-2 or TRBV6-3, the J call TRBJ2-3; no definite D call. CDR1 MNHEY and CDR2 SVGEGT come from the germline V gene. CDR3 length: 11 amino acids. The CDR3 region is CALGHPDKQYF. The CDR3 DNA sequence: TGTGCCCTTGGTCATCCAGATAAGCAGTATTTT.

This clonotype was counted between two and nine times. The gene calls are TRBV10-1 and TRBJ2-7; D gene uncertain. The germline V gene encodes CDR1 WNHNN and CDR2 SYGVQD (reference sequence). CDR3 length: 14 residues. With 0 bases removed from V and 0 bases from J, the gap between germline ends came to 6 bases. The CDR3 region is CASSESQSSYEQYF. CDR3 in DNA: TGCGCCAGCAGTGAGTCCCAGAGCTCCTACGAGCAGTACTTC.

In this sample, this clonotype turned up many times. The chain couples TRBV6-2 or TRBV6-3 to TRBJ1-1, with TRBD1 identical over 7 bases. This CDR3 is 14 amino acids long. Trimming at V came to 6 bases and at J to 1 base, leaving 5 bases not matched to a gene. Germline values: CDR1 MNHEY, CDR2 SVGEGT. The CDR3 here is CASSPTGTNTEAFF. In DNA, the CDR3 is TGTGCCAGCAGCCCGACAGGGACGAACACTGAAGCTTTCTTT.

This clonotype was counted once. One base away lies a much larger clone, so this may be a sequencing read error. The chain employs TRBV10-2 and TRBJ1-3; D unclear. Trimming removed 6 bases at V and 1 base at J, with 13 bases between. CDR3 length equals 15 residues. Germline CDR1 is WSHSY and CDR2 is SAAADI. The CDR3 DNA reads TGCGCCAGCAGCACCTGGACCCCATCTGGAAACACCATATATTTT. Translation gives CASSTWTPSGNTIYF.

A note on this clonotype: This may be a read error: a much more frequent sequence differs by one nucleotide. The CDR3 DNA follows: TGTGCCAGCAGTTACTCGAGCGGCGTTAGCAATCAGCCCCAGCATTTT. The encoded protein is CASSYSSGVSNQPQHF. V is TRBV6-6 and J is TRBJ1-5, with no clear D. The CDR3 runs 16 residues. Germline loops: CDR1 MNHNY, CDR2 SVGAGI (reference sequence). V lost 0 bases and J 0 bases, leaving 9 bases between the germline ends.

In regard to this clonotype: A much larger clone lies a single base off, so this may be a read error. The chain couples TRBV6-2 or TRBV6-3 to TRBJ2-7, with unresolved D. This CDR3 contains 15 residues. V lost 4 bases, J lost 3 bases, and 16 bases lay in between. CDR1 is MNHEY, CDR2 SVGEGT, per germline. CDR3 coding DNA: TGTGCCAGCAGTTCAACGGGTCGGTGGTTCTACGAGCAGTACTTC. The encoded protein is CASSSTGRWFYEQYF.

A note on this clonotype: This may arise from a read error, as a much more abundant clone is one base away. The chain carries TRBV5-5 and TRBJ2-5; D gene ambiguous. Germline values: CDR1 SGHKS, CDR2 YYEKEE (reference sequence). The CDR3 is 14 amino acids. The germline V and J ends were trimmed by 3 bases and 1 base, with 10 bases remaining between them. CDR3 residues: CASSSTNLQETQYF. CDR3 sequence (DNA): TGTGCCAGCAGCTCGACAAATCTCCAAGAGACCCAGTACTTC.

The chain uses TRBV9 and TRBJ2-5; the D call may be TRBD1 or TRBD2 (5 bases each). The CDR3 has 12 amino acids. V was clipped by 5 bases and J by 3 bases, with 8 bases between them. The germline V gene encodes CDR1 SGDLS and CDR2 YYNGEE. CDR3 in DNA: TGTGCCAGCAGGGGGACGGAAGAGACCCAGTACTTC. Residues: CASRGTEETQYF. The full variable domain, completed using reference TRBV9 and TRBJ2-5, is DSGVTQTPKHLITATGQRVTLRCSPRSGDLSVYWYQQSLDQGLQFLIQYYNGEERAKGNILERFSAQQFPDLHSELNLSSLELGDSALYFCASRGTEETQYFGPGTRLLVL.

Notes on this clonotype: This could be a read error, since a much larger clone is one nucleotide away. This chain connects TRBV5-4 to TRBJ2-7, with D possibly being TRBD1 or TRBD2 (5 bases each). V dropped 4 bases and J dropped 4 bases, with 21 bases sitting between them. Germline assignment: CDR1 SGHNT and CDR2 YYREEE (reference sequence). CDR3 length: 16 amino acids. The DNA for the CDR3 is TGTGCCAGCAGCAGTGATCGTGGTGGGACGGCTTACGAGCAGTACTTC. Encoded protein: CASSSDRGGTAYEQYF.